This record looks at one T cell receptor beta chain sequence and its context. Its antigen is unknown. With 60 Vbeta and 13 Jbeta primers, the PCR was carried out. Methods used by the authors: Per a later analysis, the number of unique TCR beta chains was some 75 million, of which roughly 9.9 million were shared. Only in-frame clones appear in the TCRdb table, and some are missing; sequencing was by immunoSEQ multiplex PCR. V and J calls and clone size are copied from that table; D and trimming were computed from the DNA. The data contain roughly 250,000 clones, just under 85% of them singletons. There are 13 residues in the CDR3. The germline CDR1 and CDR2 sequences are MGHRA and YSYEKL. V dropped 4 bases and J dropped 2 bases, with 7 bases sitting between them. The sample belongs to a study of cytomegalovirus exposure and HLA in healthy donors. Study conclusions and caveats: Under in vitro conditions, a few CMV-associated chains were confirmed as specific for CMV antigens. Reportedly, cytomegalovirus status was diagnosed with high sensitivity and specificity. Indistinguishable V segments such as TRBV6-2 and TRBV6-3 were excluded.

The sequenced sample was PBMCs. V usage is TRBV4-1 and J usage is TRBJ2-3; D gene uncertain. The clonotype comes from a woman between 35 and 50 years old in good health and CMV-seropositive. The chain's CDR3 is CASSREITDTQYF. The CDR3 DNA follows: TGCGCCAGCAGCCGCGAGATCACAGATACGCAGTATTTT.